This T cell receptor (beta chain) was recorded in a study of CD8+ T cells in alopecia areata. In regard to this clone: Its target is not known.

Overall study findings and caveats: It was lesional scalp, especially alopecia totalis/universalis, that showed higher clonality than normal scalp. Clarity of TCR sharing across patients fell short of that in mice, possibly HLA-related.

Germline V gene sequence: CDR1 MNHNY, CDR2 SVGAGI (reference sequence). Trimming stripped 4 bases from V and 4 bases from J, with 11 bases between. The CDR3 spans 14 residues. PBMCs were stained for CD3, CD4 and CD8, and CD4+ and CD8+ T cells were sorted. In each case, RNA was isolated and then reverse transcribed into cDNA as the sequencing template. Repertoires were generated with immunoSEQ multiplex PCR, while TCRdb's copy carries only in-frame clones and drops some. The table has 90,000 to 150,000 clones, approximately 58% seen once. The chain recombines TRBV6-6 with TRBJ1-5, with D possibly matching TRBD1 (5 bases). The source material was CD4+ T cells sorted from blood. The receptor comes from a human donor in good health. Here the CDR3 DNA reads TGTGCCAGCAGTTCCCCGGCAGGGAATCAGCCCCAGCATTTT. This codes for CASSSPAGNQPQHF.